What follows are 26 T cell receptor beta chains derived from one specimen sequenced in a study of CD8 T cells in ankylosing spondylitis. TCRdb processed the 5' RACE reads anew with MiXCR; each CDR3 protein has one entry. This table has 250,000 or so distinct CDR3 sequences, about a sixth appearing once. Sample: blood, either unsorted or a sorted T cell fraction (not recorded which). The receptors were sampled from a male donor with ankylosing spondylitis or in good health (not recorded which).

This clonotype occurred many times. The gene calls are TRBV15 and TRBJ1-1, with D tentatively TRBD1 (6 bases). Trimming left V 0 bases short and J 0 bases short, with 17 bases between. This CDR3 has 18 amino acids. Germline lookup yields CDR1 LNHNV and CDR2 YYDKDF (reference sequence). In DNA, the CDR3 is TGTGCCACCAGCAGAGATCAAACAGGGATGAGGGTGAACACTGAAGCTTTCTTT. Protein: CATSRDQTGMRVNTEAFF.

CDR3 sequence reads: CASSTTSTDTQYF. The CDR3 DNA sequence: TGTGCCAGCAGTACTACTAGCACAGATACGCAGTATTTT. The gene calls are TRBV12-3 or TRBV12-4 and TRBJ2-3; no firm D call. This CDR3 has 13 amino acids. Deletions cut 5 bases from V and 0 bases from J, with 6 bases between.

This clonotype occurred a few times. The gene calls are TRBV6-1 and TRBJ2-6, with 11 bases identical to TRBD1. J lost 0 bases, V lost 7 bases, and 11 bases had no gene match. The germline gives CDR1 MNHNS, CDR2 SASEGT. This CDR3 spans 19 amino acids. The CDR3 nucleotides are TGTGCCAGCAAAATCGCCAGGACAGGGGGCGCCTCTGGGGCCAACGTCCTGACTTTC. Its protein is CASKIARTGGASGANVLTF.

The rearrangement uses TRBV9 and TRBJ2-3; a weak D match, TRBD2 (6 bases). Trimming removed 4 bases from V and 4 bases from J, with 10 bases in between. In germline, CDR1 is SGDLS, CDR2 YYNGEE. The CDR3 covers 13 residues. The CDR3 loop is CASSPGGPDTQYF. Here the CDR3 DNA reads TGTGCCAGCAGCCCCGGGGGACCAGATACGCAGTATTTT.

The chain is built from TRBV6-5 and TRBJ2-7; no clear D. V was clipped by 6 bases and J by 0 bases, with 12 bases between them. Per germline, CDR1 MNHEY and CDR2 SVGAGI. The CDR3 sequence is 14 residues long. The DNA of the CDR3 is TGTGCCAGCAGCCCCTCGATTGACTCCTACGAGCAGTACTTC. Residues: CASSPSIDSYEQYF.

The chain carries TRBV4-3 and TRBJ2-1; 15 bases line up with TRBD2. J gave up 9 bases and V 1 base, and 1 base lay outside the gene matches. The CDR3 totals 15 residues. CDR1 LGHNA and CDR2 YSLEER come from the germline V gene. The CDR3: CASSQAGLAGGEQFF. CDR3 in DNA: TGCGCCAGCAGCCAAGCGGGACTAGCGGGAGGTGAGCAGTTCTTC.

This clonotype appeared a few times. The rearrangement links TRBV10-1 to TRBJ1-3; D unresolved. Germline V lookup: CDR1 WNHNN, CDR2 SYGVQD (reference sequence). The CDR3 has 16 residues. The V and J ends lost 3 bases and 8 bases respectively, with 20 bases between them. CDR3 DNA sequence: TGCGCCAGCAGTGACCCAGCAGGAGTTCGGTCGGACACCATATATTTT. This translates into CASSDPAGVRSDTIYF.

This clonotype appeared a few times. The chain has TRBV27 and TRBJ2-3, with 8 nucleotides matching TRBD1. V shed 6 bases, J shed 7 bases, and the junction held 9 bases outside the gene matches. This CDR3 spans 14 amino acids. Germline CDR1 and CDR2: MNHEY and SMNVEV (reference sequence). The CDR3, as DNA: TGTGCCAGCAGCGGACAGGGTGAATTTTATACGCAGTATTTT. Translated: CASSGQGEFYTQYF.

The sample holds a few counts of this clonotype. V and J are TRBV27 and TRBJ2-7, with D unresolved. Per germline, CDR1 MNHEY and CDR2 SMNVEV (reference sequence). The CDR3 runs 16 residues. V was pared by 0 bases and J by 2 bases, with 14 bases between. The CDR3 nucleotides read TGTGCCAGCAGTTTATCGTTCGGCTTTATGCCCTACGAGCAGTACTTC. Translated, it gives CASSLSFGFMPYEQYF.

V usage is TRBV12-3 or TRBV12-4 and J usage is TRBJ2-1, with 8 positions matching TRBD1. Trimming at V came to 6 bases and at J to 9 bases, leaving 16 bases not matched to a gene. This CDR3 is 16 amino acids long. The DNA for the CDR3 is TGTGCCAGCAGGGGCTGGACAGGGACGGAGGGGGCTGAGCAGTTCTTC. It encodes CASRGWTGTEGAEQFF.

This clonotype was seen a few times. The chain is built from TRBV5-1 and TRBJ2-7, with 8 bases identical to TRBD2. Per the germline V gene, CDR1 is SGHRS and CDR2 is YFSETQ. V dropped 2 bases and J dropped 3; count of bases not matched to a gene: 13. This CDR3 spans 17 amino acids. The CDR3 coding sequence is TGCGCCAGCAGCTTACTCCCGGGACTAGGGGAAAACTACGAGCAGTACTTC. Protein product: CASSLLPGLGENYEQYF.

This clonotype has more than one count but fewer than ten. This chain links TRBV4-2 with TRBJ2-6; no firm D call. CDR1 and CDR2 (germline): LGHNA, YNFKEQ. V was pared by 4 bases and J by 2 bases, with 6 bases between. The CDR3 contains 14 residues. CDR3 sequence: CASSLDAGANVLTF. Here the CDR3 DNA reads TGTGCCAGCAGCCTTGACGCTGGGGCCAACGTCCTGACTTTC.

This clonotype was detected a few times. V is TRBV10-3 and J is TRBJ1-5, with 7 bases that match TRBD1. The V segment lost 8 bases and the J segment 6 bases; nucleotides outside the gene matches: 10. CDR3 length equals 14 residues. From germline, CDR1 is ENHRY and CDR2 SYGVKD. CDR3 in DNA: TGTGCCATCGGACAGGATGGGACGACTCAGCCCCAGCATTTT. This encodes CAIGQDGTTQPQHF.

About this clonotype itself: This may be a read error: a much more frequent sequence differs by one nucleotide. This chain links TRBV20-1 with TRBJ2-2; possibly TRBD1 or TRBD2 for D (6 bases each). Germline V gene lookup returns CDR1 DFQATT and CDR2 SNEGSKA (reference sequence). This CDR3 spans 16 amino acids. The CDR3 nucleotides are TGCAGTGCTAGAGATACAGGGACCTTCTTCACCGGGGAGGTGTTTTTT. It specifies CSARDTGTFFTGEVFF.

This clonotype was found a few times. V usage is TRBV20-1 and J usage is TRBJ2-1, with D uncertain. Germline V lookup: CDR1 DFQATT, CDR2 SNEGSKA (reference sequence). Deletions cut 1 base from V and 6 bases from J, with 4 bases between. This CDR3 is 11 amino acids long. The CDR3 spells CSARVVNEQFF. In DNA, the CDR3 is TGCAGTGCTAGAGTTGTCAATGAGCAGTTCTTC.

This clonotype was detected a few times. The V call is TRBV12-5, the J call TRBJ1-1, with D perhaps TRBD1 (5 bases). Trimming removed 7 bases from V and 5 bases from J, with 20 bases in between. Per the germline V gene, CDR1 is LGHNT and CDR2 is FRNRAP. This CDR3 comprises 15 residues. The CDR3 region is CASAMHLGPKTEAFF. Written as DNA, the CDR3 is TGTGCTAGTGCCATGCACCTGGGGCCCAAGACTGAAGCTTTCTTT.

The chain joins TRBV28 to TRBJ2-2; 10 bases are a match to TRBD1. Germline values: CDR1 MDHEN, CDR2 SYDVKM. V was clipped by 3 bases and J by 5 bases; unmatched bases: 3. The CDR3 is 15 residues long. The CDR3 nucleotides read TGTGCCAGCAGTTTTTCGGACAGGGGGACCGGGGAGCTGTTTTTT. This translates into CASSFSDRGTGELFF.

The CDR3 bases are TGTGCCAGCAGCCAAGGAGGACAGGGGGAAATCGATATAAGCAATCAGCCCCAGCATTTT. Translation: CASSQGGQGEIDISNQPQHF. V and J are TRBV4-2 and TRBJ1-5, with 10 bases that match TRBD1. This CDR3 comprises 20 residues. With 1 base clipped from V and 1 base from J, the junction kept 13 bases outside the gene matches. Germline CDR1 LGHNA, CDR2 YNFKEQ.

This sequence joins TRBV9 and TRBJ2-2, with TRBD1 matching 7 bases. The V and J ends lost 2 bases and 1 base, in that order; junction bases with no gene match: 8. This CDR3 contains 17 residues. Germline V gene lookup returns CDR1 SGDLS and CDR2 YYNGEE. The CDR3 loop is CASSVRSGQVNTGELFF. CDR3 sequence (DNA): TGTGCCAGCAGCGTTCGTTCCGGACAGGTGAACACCGGGGAGCTGTTTTTT.

This clonotype was seen a handful of times. J is TRBJ2-7 and V is TRBV4-1, with 8 bases that match TRBD2. This CDR3 spans 14 amino acids. Per germline, CDR1 MGHRA and CDR2 YSYEKL. V lost 1 base, J lost 3 bases, and 2 bases stayed unmatched. The CDR3 nucleotides read TGCGCCAGCAGCCAAGCGGGAGGGGTCTACGAGCAGTACTTC. Translated: CASSQAGGVYEQYF.

This clonotype was picked up a small number of times. The chain carries TRBV5-1 and TRBJ2-7; TRBD2 aligns across 11 bases. This CDR3 is built from 13 residues. Germline trimming cut 5 bases from V and 3 bases from J; bases unmatched to any gene: 1. The V gene's germline CDR1 is SGHRS and CDR2 YFSETQ. Written as DNA, the CDR3 is TGCGCCAGCAGAACTAGCGGGAGCTACGAGCAGTACTTC. This encodes CASRTSGSYEQYF.

V and J are TRBV6-6 and TRBJ2-5; D is unresolved. Germline-derived CDR1 and CDR2 are MNHNY and SVGAGI (reference sequence). This CDR3 is 13 amino acids long. V lost 1 base and J lost 5, with 8 bases in between. Here the CDR3 reads CASSYFMGETQYF. In nucleotides, the CDR3 is TGTGCCAGCAGTTACTTCATGGGTGAGACCCAGTACTTC.

This clonotype was observed a few times. The chain has TRBV7-9 and TRBJ2-7; the D gene is possibly TRBD1 (7 bases). The ends were cut back, 1 base at V and 2 bases at J, with 12 bases in the middle. CDR3 length: 15 amino acids. Germline V gene lookup returns CDR1 SEHNR and CDR2 FQNEAQ (reference sequence). The chain's CDR3 is CASSLGAGTAYEQYF. The CDR3 coding sequence is TGTGCCAGCAGCTTAGGGGCGGGGACAGCCTACGAGCAGTACTTC.

V and J are TRBV27 and TRBJ2-7; maybe TRBD2 (6 bases). Between the trimmed V and J ends, which lost 5 bases and 3 bases, there was a span of 17 bases. The CDR3 sequence is 15 residues long. Per the germline V gene, CDR1 is MNHEY and CDR2 is SMNVEV (reference sequence). The chain's CDR3 is CASSLRGGPGYEQYF. The CDR3 coding sequence is TGTGCCAGCAGTCTCCGAGGAGGGCCGGGCTACGAGCAGTACTTC.

The sample holds a few counts of this clonotype. The rearrangement links TRBV20-1 to TRBJ2-7; D remains unclear. The CDR3 has 12 amino acids. CDR1 is DFQATT and CDR2 is SNEGSKA in the germline V gene (reference sequence). Trimming cost V 0 bases and J 2 bases, with 5 bases left between them. CDR3 protein: CSAREGTYEQYF. Here the CDR3 DNA reads TGCAGTGCTAGAGAAGGGACCTACGAGCAGTACTTC.

This sequence joins TRBV28 and TRBJ2-1; D is uncertain. CDR1 MDHEN and CDR2 SYDVKM come from the germline V gene. V was cut by 6 bases and J by 5 bases, with 11 bases left in between. The CDR3 is 13 residues long. The DNA of the CDR3 is TGTGCCAGCAGCCCGACCGTAAACAATGAGCAGTTCTTC. It encodes CASSPTVNNEQFF.